This entry describes one T cell receptor (beta chain). The sample is drawn from a study of blood T cell repertoires in COVID-19. Study summary: PBMCs, B-cell-depleted T cells, or T cells were the source of the cDNA or gDNA that made up the material.

The CDR3 spans 14 residues. V shed 1 base and J shed 8 bases, with 12 bases lying between them. CDR1 is KGHSH, CDR2 LQKENI, per germline. In terms of age and location, participants ranged from roughly 18 to 90 years and lived in under 30 US areas. Participants reported their clinical history, and cohort assignment relied on those reports. Within 2 weeks of study entry, exposed participants had contacted a PCR-confirmed or clinician-diagnosed COVID-19 case. This table comes from immunoSEQ multiplex PCR, and its TCRdb copy is limited to in-frame clones, with some not included. This sample has a few hundred thousand clones, with roughly nine tenths found just once.

The V and J genes are TRBV18 and TRBJ1-3, with a weak D call TRBD1 (6 bases). The receptor was derived from a woman aged 35 to 49 who had been exposed to COVID-19. Sequences were obtained from PBMCs or T cells enriched from blood (not recorded which). The CDR3: CASSPLDRRDTIYF. As DNA, the CDR3 is TGTGCCAGCTCACCACTTGACAGGAGAGACACCATATATTTT.